This T cell receptor beta chain derives from a study of T cell responses to AZD1222 COVID-19 vaccine. Study-wide background: Whether given at about 4 or about 12 weeks, second doses were pooled. Study findings and constraints: Recipients of AZD1222 seropositive at baseline numbered only five or six.

The table came from immunoSEQ multiplex PCR; TCRdb's copy has only in-frame clones and leaves some out. The sample shows about 130,000 clones, 90% to 95% of them seen only once. The V gene's germline CDR1 is SEHNR and CDR2 FQNEAQ (reference sequence). This CDR3 is built from 15 residues. Trimming took off 1 base at V and 4 bases at J, with 13 bases between the two ends. Worth noting for this clone: Antigen unknown.

V and J are TRBV7-9 and TRBJ2-5; perhaps TRBD2 as D (5 bases). The material sequenced was peripheral blood, taken on day 0 of AZD1222 vaccination. The receptor was derived from an adult in good health. The CDR3 DNA reads as TGTGCCAGCAGCTTAGGAGAATGGGAGAGAGAGACCCAGTACTTC. Amino acid sequence: CASSLGEWERETQYF.